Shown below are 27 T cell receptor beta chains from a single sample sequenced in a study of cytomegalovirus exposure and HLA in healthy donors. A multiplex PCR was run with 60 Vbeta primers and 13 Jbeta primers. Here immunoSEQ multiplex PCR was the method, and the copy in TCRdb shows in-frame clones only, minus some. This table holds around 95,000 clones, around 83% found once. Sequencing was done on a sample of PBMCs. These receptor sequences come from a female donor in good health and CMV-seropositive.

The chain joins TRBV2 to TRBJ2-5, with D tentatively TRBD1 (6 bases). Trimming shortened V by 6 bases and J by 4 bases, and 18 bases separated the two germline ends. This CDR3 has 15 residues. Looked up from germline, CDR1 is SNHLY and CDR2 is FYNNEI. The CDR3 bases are TGTGCCAGCAGCTTAGGGGGTTTAGTTCGAGAGACCCAGTACTTC. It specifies CASSLGGLVRETQYF.

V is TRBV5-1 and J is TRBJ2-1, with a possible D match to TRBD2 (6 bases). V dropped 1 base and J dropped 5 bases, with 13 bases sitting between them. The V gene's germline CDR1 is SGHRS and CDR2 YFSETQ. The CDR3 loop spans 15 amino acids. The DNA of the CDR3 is TGCGCCAGCAGCTTGAGTGCGGGGCGTAACAATGAGCAGTTCTTC. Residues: CASSLSAGRNNEQFF.

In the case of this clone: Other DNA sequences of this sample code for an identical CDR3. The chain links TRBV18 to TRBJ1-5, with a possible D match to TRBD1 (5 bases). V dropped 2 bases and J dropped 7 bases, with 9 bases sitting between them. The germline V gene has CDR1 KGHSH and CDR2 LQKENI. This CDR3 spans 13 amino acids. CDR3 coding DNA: TGTGCCAGCTCACCAGGGGGGGACCAGCCCCAGCATTTT. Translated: CASSPGGDQPQHF. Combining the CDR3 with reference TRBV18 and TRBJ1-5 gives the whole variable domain NAGVMQNPRHLVRRRGQEARLRCSPMKGHSHVYWYRQLPEEGLKFMVYLQKENIIDESGMPKERFSAEFPKEGPSILRIQQVVRGDSAAYFCASSPGGDQPQHFGDGTRLSIL.

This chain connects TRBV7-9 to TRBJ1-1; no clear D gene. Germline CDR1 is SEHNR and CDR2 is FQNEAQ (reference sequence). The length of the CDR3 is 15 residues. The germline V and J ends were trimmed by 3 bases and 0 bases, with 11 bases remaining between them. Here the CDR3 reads CASSFEAFMNTEAFF. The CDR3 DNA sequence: TGTGCCAGCAGCTTTGAGGCCTTTATGAACACTGAAGCTTTCTTT.

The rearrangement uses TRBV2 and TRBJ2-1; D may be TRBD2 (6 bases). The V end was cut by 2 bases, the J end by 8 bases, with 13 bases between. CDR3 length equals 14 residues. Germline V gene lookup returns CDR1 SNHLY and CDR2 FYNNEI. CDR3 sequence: CASSETSWVDEQFF. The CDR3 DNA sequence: TGTGCCAGCAGTGAAACTAGCTGGGTGGATGAGCAGTTCTTC.

In DNA form, the CDR3 reads TGTGCCAGCAGCCCACTAACGATCGCCCGGTATGGCTACACCTTC. It is translated as CASSPLTIARYGYTF. This chain links TRBV7-9 with TRBJ1-2; D is unresolved. Germline lookup yields CDR1 SEHNR and CDR2 FQNEAQ (reference sequence). The V end was cut by 5 bases, the J end by 5 bases, with 18 bases between. The CDR3 consists of 15 residues.

The CDR3 loop reads CAISAGGNTEAFF. The CDR3 DNA is TGTGCCATCAGCGCAGGGGGGAACACTGAAGCTTTCTTT. The V call is TRBV10-3, the J call TRBJ1-1; 7 positions agree with TRBD1. The length of the CDR3 is 13 residues. Germline CDR1 is ENHRY and CDR2 is SYGVKD. V was pared by 6 bases and J by 1 base, with 2 bases of the junction left unmatched.

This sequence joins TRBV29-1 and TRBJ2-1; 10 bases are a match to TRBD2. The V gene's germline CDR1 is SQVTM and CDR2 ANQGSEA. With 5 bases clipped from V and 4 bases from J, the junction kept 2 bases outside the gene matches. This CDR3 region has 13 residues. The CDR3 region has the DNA TGCAGCGTTACTAGCGGGGTGTACAATGAGCAGTTCTTC. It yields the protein CSVTSGVYNEQFF.

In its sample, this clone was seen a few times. CDR3 in amino acids: CASSMSGTGNEKLFF. In nucleotides, the CDR3 is TGTGCCAGTAGTATGTCCGGGACAGGGAACGAAAAACTGTTTTTT. This chain links TRBV19 with TRBJ1-4; the match to TRBD1 covers 9 bases. The germline V gene encodes CDR1 LNHDA and CDR2 SQIVND (reference sequence). J lost 8 bases, V lost 3 bases, and 7 bases had no gene match. The CDR3 is made up of 15 amino acids.

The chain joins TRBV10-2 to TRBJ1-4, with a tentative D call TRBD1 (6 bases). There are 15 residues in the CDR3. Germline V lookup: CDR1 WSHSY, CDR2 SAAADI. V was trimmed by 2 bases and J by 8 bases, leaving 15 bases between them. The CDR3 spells CASSEVVRGREKLFF. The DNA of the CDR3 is TGCGCCAGCAGTGAGGTCGTCAGGGGCCGGGAAAAACTGTTTTTT.

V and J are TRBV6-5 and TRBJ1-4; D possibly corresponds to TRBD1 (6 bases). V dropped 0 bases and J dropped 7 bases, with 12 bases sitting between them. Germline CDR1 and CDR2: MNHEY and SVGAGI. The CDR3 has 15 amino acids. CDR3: CASSYSGQGIEKLFF. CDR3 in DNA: TGTGCCAGCAGTTACTCGGGGCAGGGGATTGAAAAACTGTTTTTT.

The CDR3 DNA reads TGTGCCAGCAGTTTATCCGGACTAGCGGGAAACTACGAGCAGTACTTC. Its protein is CASSLSGLAGNYEQYF. V gene TRBV27 combines with J gene TRBJ2-7, with TRBD2 matching 12 bases. CDR3 length equals 16 residues. V lost 0 bases, J lost 3 bases, and 3 bases stayed unmatched. CDR1 MNHEY and CDR2 SMNVEV come from the germline V gene (reference sequence).

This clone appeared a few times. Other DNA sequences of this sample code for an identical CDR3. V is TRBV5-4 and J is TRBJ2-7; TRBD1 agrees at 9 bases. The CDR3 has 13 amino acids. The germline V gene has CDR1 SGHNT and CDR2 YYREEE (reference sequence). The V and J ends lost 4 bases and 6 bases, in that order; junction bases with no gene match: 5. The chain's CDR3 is CASSRTGEGEQYF. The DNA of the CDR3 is TGTGCCAGCAGCAGGACAGGGGAGGGCGAGCAGTACTTC. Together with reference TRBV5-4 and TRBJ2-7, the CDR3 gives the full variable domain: ETGVTQSPTHLIKTRGQQVTLRCSSQSGHNTVSWYQQALGQGPQFIFQYYREEENGRGNFPPRFSGLQFPNYSSELNVNALELDDSALYLCASSRTGEGEQYFGPGTRLTVT.

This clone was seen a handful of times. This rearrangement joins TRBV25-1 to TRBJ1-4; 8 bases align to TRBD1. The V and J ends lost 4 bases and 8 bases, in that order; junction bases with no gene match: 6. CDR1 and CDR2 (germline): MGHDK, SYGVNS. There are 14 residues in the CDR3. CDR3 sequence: CASSAQGAGEKLFF. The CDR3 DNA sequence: TGTGCCAGCAGTGCCCAGGGGGCGGGGGAAAAACTGTTTTTT.

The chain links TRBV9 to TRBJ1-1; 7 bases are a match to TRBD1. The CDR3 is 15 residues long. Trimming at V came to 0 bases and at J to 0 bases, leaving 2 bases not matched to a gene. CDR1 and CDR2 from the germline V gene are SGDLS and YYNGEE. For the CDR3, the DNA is TGTGCCAGCAGCGTAGGGGGACAGCTGAACACTGAAGCTTTCTTT. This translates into CASSVGGQLNTEAFF. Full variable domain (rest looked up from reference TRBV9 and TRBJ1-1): DSGVTQTPKHLITATGQRVTLRCSPRSGDLSVYWYQQSLDQGLQFLIQYYNGEERAKGNILERFSAQQFPDLHSELNLSSLELGDSALYFCASSVGGQLNTEAFFGQGTRLTVV.

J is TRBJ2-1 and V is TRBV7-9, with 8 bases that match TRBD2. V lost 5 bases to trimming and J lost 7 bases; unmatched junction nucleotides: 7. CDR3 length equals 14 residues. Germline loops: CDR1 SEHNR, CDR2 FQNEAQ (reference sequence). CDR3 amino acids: CASSPGGGFNEQFF. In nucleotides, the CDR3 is TGTGCCAGCAGCCCCGGGGGGGGCTTTAATGAGCAGTTCTTC.

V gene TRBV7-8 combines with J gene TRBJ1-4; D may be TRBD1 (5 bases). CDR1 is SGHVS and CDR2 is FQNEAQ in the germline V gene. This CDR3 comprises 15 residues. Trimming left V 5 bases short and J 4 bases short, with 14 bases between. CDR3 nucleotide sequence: TGTGCCAGCAGCCGACAGACAGAGGATAATGAAAAACTGTTTTTT. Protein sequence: CASSRQTEDNEKLFF.

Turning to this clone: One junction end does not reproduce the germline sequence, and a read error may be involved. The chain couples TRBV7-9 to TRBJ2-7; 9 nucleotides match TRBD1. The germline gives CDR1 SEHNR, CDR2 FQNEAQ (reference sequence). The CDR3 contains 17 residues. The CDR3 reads CSSSLGWVGTGSHEQYF. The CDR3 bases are TGTTCCAGCAGCTTAGGGTGGGTAGGGACAGGGTCCCACGAGCAGTACTTC. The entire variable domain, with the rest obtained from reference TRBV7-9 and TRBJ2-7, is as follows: DTGVSQNPRHKITKRGQNVTFRCDPISEHNRLYWYRQTLGQGPEFLTYFQNEAQLEKSRLLSDRFSAERPKGSFSTLEIQRTEQGDSAMYLCSSSLGWVGTGSHEQYFGPGTRLTVT.

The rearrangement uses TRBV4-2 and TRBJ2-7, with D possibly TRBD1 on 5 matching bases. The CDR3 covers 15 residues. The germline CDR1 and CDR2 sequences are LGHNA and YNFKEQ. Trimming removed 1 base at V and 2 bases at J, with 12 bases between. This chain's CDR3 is CASSQGSQGPYEQYF. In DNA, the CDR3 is TGTGCCAGCAGCCAAGGGTCCCAGGGCCCCTACGAGCAGTACTTC.

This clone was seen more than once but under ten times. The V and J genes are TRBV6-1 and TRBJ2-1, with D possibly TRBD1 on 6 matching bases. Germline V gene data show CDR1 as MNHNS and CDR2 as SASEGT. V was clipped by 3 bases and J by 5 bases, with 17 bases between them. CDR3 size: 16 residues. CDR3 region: CASSDSGLTGNNEQFF. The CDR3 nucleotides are TGTGCCAGCAGTGACAGTGGATTAACAGGGAACAATGAGCAGTTCTTC.

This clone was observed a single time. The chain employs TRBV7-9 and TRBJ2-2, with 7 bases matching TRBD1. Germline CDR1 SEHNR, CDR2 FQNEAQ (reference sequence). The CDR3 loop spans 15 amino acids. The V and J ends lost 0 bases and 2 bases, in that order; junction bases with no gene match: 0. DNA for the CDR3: TGTGCCAGCAGCTTAGCAGGGGGCAACACCGGGGAGCTGTTTTTT. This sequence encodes CASSLAGGNTGELFF.

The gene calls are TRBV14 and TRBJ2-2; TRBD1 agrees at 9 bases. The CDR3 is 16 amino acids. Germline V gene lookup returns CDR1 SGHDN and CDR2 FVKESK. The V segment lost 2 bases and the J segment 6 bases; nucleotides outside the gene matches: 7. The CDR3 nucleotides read TGTGCCAGCAGCCAAATATTGGGACAGGGTTCCGGGGAGCTGTTTTTT. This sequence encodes CASSQILGQGSGELFF. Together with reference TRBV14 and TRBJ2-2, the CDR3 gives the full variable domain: EAGVTQFPSHSVIEKGQTVTLRCDPISGHDNLYWYRRVMGKEIKFLLHFVKESKQDESGMPNNRFLAERTGGTYSTLKVQPAELEDSGVYFCASSQILGQGSGELFFGEGSRLTVL.

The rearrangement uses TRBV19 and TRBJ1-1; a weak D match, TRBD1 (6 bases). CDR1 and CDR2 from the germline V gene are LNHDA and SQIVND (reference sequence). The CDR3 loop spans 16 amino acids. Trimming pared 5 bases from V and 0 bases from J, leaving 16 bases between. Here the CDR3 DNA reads TGTGCCAGTAGTGCTACAGGGACCCACATGAACACTGAAGCTTTCTTT. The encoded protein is CASSATGTHMNTEAFF.

The CDR3 region is CASSSRDRGRTYEQYF. Here the CDR3 DNA reads TGTGCCAGCAGTTCTCGCGACAGGGGCCGTACCTACGAGCAGTACTTC. The genes are TRBV28 and TRBJ2-7, with 8 nucleotides matching TRBD1. Germline-derived CDR1 and CDR2 are MDHEN and SYDVKM. This CDR3 region has 16 residues. J lost 2 bases, V lost 4 bases, and 10 bases had no gene match.

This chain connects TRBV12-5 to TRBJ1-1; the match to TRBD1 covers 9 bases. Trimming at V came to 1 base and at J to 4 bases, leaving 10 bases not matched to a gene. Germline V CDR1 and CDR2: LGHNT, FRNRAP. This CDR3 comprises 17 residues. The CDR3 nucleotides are TGTGCTAGTGGTTTGGGTAGTTGGGACAGGGAGACCACTGAAGCTTTCTTT. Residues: CASGLGSWDRETTEAFF.

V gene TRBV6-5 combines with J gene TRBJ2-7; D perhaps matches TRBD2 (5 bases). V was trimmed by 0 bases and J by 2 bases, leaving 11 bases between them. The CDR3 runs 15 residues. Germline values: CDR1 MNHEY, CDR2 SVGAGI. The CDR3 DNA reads TGTGCCAGCAGTTACTCAGTTAGCGTTACCTACGAGCAGTACTTC. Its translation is CASSYSVSVTYEQYF.

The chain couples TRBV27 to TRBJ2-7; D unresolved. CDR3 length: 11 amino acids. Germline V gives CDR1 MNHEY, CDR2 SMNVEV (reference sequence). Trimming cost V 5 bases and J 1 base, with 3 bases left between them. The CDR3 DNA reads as TGTGCCAGCAGTACTTCCTACGAGCAGTACTTC. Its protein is CASSTSYEQYF.